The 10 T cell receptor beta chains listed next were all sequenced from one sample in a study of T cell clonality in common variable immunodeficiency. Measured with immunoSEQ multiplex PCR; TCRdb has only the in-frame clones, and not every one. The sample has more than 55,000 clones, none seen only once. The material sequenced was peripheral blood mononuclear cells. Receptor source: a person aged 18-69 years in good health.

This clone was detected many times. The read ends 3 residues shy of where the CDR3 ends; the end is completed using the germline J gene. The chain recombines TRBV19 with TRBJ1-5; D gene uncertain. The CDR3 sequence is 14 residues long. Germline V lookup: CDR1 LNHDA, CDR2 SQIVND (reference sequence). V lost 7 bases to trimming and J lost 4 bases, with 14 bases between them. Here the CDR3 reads CASMNKGLNQPQHF. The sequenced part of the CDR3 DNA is TGTGCCAGTATGAATAAAGGACTGAATCAGCCC.

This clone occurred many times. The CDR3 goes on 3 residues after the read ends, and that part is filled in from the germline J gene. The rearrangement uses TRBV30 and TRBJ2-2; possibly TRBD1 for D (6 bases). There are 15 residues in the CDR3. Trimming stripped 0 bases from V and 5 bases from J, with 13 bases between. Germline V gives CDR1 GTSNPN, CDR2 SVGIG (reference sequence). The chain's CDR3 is CAWSVRNRVTGELFF. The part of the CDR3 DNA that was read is TGTGCCTGGAGTGTCCGTAACAGGGTAACCGGGGAG.

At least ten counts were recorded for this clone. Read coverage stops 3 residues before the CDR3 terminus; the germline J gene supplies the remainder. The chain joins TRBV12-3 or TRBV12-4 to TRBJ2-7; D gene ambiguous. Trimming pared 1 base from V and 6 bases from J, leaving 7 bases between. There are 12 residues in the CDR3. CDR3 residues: CASSLGRSEQYF. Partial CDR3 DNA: TGTGCCAGCAGTTTAGGGCGGAGCGAG.

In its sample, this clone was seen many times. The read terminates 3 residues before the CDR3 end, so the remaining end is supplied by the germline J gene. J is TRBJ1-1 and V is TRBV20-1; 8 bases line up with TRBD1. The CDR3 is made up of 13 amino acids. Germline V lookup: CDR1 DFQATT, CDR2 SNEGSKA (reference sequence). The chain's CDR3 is CTEDRGMNTEAFF. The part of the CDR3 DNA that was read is TGCACCGAAGACAGGGGTATGAACACTGAA.

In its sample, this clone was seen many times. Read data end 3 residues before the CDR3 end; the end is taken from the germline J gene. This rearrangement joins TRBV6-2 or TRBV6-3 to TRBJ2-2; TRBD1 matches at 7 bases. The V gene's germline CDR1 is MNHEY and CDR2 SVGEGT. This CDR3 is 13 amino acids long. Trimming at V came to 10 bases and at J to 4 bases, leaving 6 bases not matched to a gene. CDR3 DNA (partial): TGTGCCAACCGACAGGGCCCCACCGGGGAG. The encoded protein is CANRQGPTGE. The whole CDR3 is CANRQGPTGELFF.

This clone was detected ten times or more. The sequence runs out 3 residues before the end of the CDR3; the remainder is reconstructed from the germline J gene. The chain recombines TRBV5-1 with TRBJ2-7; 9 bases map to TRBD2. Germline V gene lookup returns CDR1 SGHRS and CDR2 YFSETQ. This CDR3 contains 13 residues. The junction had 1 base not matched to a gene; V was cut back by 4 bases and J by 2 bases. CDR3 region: CASSASGTYEQYF. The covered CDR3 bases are TGCGCCAGCAGCGCTAGCGGGACCTACGAG.

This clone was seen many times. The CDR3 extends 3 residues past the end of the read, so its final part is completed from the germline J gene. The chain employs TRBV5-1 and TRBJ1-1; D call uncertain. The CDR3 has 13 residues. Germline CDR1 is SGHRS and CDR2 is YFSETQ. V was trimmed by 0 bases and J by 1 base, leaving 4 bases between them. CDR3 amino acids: CASSLAGNTEAFF. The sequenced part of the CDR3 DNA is TGCGCCAGCAGCTTGGCCGGGAACACTGAA.

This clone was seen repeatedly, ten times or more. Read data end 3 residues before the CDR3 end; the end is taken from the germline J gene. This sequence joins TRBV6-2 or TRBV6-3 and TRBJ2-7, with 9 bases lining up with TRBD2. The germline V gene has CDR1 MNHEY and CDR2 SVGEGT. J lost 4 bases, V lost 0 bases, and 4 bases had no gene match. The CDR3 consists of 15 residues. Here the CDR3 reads CASSYSRLAGYEQYF. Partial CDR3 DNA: TGTGCCAGCAGTTACTCGCGTCTAGCGGGATACGAG.

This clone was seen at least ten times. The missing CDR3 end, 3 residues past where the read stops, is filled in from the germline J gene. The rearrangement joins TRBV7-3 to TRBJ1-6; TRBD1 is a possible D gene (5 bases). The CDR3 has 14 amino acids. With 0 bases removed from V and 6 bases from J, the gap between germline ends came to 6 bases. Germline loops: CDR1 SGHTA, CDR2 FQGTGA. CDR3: CASSLTGANSPLHF. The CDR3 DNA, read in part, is TGTGCCAGCAGCTTAACTGGGGCTAATTCACCC.

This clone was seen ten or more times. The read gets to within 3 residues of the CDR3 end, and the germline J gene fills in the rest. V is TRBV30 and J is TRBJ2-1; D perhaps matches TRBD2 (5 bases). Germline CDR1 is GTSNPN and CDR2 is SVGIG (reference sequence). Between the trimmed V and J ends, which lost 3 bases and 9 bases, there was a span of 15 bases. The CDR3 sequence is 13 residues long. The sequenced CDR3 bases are TGTGCCTGGAGAATCTCCCCCGGACTTGAG. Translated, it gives CAWRISPGLE. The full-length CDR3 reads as CAWRISPGLEQFF.